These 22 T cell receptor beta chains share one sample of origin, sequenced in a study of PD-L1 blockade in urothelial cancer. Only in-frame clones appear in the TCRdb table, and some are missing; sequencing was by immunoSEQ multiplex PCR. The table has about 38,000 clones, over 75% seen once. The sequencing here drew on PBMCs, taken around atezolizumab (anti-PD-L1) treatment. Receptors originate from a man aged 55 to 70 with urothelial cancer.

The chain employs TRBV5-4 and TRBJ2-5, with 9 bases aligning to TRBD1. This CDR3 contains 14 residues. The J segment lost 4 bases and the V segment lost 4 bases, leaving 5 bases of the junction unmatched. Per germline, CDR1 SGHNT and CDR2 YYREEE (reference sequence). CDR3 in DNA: TGTGCCAGCAGCCTACAGGGGGCGGGAGAGACCCAGTACTTC. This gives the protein CASSLQGAGETQYF.

CDR3 sequence (DNA): TGTGCCAGTAGTGGACAGGGGGCAGGGGCCAACGTCCTGACTTTC. Translated, it gives CASSGQGAGANVLTF. V usage is TRBV19 and J usage is TRBJ2-6; 11 nucleotides align to TRBD1. CDR1 and CDR2 from the germline V gene are LNHDA and SQIVND (reference sequence). The V gene end was trimmed by 5 bases and the J gene end by 4 bases; junction bases not matched to a gene: 1. This CDR3 comprises 15 residues.

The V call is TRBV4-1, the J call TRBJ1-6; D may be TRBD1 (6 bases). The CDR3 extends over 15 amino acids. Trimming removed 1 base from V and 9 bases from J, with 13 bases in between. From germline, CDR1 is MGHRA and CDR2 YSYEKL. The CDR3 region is CASSQGRTALSPLHF. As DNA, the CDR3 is TGCGCCAGCAGCCAAGGACGGACAGCCCTTTCACCCCTCCACTTT.

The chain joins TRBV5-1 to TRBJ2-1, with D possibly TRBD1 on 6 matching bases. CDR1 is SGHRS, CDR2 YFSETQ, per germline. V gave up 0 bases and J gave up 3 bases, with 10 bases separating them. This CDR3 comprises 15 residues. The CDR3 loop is CASSLEGVYYNEQFF. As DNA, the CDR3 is TGCGCCAGCAGCTTGGAGGGGGTATACTACAATGAGCAGTTCTTC.

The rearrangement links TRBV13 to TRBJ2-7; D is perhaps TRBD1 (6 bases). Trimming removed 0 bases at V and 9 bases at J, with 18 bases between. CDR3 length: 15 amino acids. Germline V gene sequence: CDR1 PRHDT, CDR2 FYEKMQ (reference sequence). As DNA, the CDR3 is TGTGCCAGCAGCTTAGGCGGCCCAGGGGAAGGCGGGCAGTACTTC. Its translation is CASSLGGPGEGGQYF.

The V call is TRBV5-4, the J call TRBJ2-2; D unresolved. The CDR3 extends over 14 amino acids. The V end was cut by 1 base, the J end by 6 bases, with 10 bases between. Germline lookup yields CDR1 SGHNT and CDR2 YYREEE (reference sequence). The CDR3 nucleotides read TGTGCCAGCAGCTTGCCCTCTGAGGCCGGGGAGCTGTTTTTT. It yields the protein CASSLPSEAGELFF. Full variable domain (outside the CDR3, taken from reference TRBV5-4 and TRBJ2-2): ETGVTQSPTHLIKTRGQQVTLRCSSQSGHNTVSWYQQALGQGPQFIFQYYREEENGRGNFPPRFSGLQFPNYSSELNVNALELDDSALYLCASSLPSEAGELFFGEGSRLTVL.

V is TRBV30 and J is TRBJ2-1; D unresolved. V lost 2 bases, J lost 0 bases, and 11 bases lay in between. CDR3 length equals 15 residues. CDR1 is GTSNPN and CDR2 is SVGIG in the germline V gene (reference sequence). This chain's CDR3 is CAWSWAVSSYNEQFF. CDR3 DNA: TGTGCCTGGAGTTGGGCTGTTAGCTCCTACAATGAGCAGTTCTTC.

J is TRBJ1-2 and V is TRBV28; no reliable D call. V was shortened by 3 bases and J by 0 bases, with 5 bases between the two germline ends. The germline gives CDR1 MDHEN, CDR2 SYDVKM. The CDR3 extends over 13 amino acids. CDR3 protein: CASSFRANYGYTF. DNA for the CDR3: TGTGCCAGCAGTTTCCGAGCTAACTATGGCTACACCTTC.

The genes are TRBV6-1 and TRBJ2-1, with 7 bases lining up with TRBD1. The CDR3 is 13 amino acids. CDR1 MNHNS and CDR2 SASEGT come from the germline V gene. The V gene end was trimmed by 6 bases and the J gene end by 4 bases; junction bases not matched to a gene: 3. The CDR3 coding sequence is TGTGCCAGCAGGAGGGACAGATACAATGAGCAGTTCTTC. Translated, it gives CASRRDRYNEQFF.

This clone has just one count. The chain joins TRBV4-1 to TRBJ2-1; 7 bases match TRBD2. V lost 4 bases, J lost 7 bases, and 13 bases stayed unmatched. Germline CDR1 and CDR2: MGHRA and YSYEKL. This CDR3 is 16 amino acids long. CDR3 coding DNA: TGCGCCAGCAGCCCGGGGGGTGGAAGTAGCCGAAATGAGCAGTTCTTC. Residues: CASSPGGGSSRNEQFF.

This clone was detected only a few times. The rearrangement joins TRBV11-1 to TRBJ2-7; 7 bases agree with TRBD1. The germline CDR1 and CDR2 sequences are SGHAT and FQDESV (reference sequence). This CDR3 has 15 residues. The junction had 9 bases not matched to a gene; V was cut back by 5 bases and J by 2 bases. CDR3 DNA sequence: TGTGCCAGCAGCACTGAGGGGGCCAGAACCTACGAGCAGTACTTC. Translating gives CASSTEGARTYEQYF.

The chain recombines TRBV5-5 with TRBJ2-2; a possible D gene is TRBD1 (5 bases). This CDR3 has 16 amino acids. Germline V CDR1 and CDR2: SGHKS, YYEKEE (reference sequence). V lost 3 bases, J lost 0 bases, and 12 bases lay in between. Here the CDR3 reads CASSSISGSNTGELFF. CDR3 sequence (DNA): TGTGCCAGCAGCTCAATTTCAGGGTCGAACACCGGGGAGCTGTTTTTT.

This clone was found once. The chain's CDR3 is CASSLIAGNYGYTF. The CDR3 DNA follows: TGTGCCAGCAGCTTAATTGCGGGAAACTATGGCTACACCTTC. The chain has TRBV7-9 and TRBJ1-2; D unclear. The CDR3 length is 14 residues. CDR1 is SEHNR and CDR2 is FQNEAQ in the germline V gene (reference sequence). Trimming took off 2 bases at V and 2 bases at J, with 9 bases between the two ends.

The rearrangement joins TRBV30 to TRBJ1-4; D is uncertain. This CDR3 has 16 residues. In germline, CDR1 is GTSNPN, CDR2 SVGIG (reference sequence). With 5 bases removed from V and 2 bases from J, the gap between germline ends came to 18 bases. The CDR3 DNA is TGTGCCTGGCGTTTAGCGATCGGGAAGACTAATGAAAAACTGTTTTTT. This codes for CAWRLAIGKTNEKLFF.

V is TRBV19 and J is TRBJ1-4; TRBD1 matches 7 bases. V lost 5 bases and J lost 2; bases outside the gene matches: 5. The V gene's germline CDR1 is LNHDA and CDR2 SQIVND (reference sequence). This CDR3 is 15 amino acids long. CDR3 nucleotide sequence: TGTGCCAGTAGTGTAGGGACAGCGACTAATGAAAAACTGTTTTTT. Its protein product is CASSVGTATNEKLFF.

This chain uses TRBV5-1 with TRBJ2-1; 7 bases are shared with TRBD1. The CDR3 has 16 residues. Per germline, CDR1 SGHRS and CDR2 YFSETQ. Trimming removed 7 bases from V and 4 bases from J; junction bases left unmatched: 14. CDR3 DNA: TGCGCCAGCTCCGACAGGGTGGAAAGTATGTACAATGAGCAGTTCTTC. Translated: CASSDRVESMYNEQFF.

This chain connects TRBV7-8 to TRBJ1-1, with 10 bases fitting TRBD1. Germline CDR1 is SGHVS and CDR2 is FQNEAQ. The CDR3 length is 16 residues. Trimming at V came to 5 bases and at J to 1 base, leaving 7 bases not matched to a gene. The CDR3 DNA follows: TGTGCCAGCAGCGCTACCGGGACAGGGGCGAACACTGAAGCTTTCTTT. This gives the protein CASSATGTGANTEAFF.

Written as DNA, the CDR3 is TGTGCCAGTGTTCGGGTTCAGAACACTGAAGCTTTCTTT. The encoded protein is CASVRVQNTEAFF. This chain uses TRBV19 with TRBJ1-1; no reliable D call. V was trimmed by 8 bases and J by 1 base, leaving 11 bases between them. The CDR3 covers 13 residues. Per germline, CDR1 LNHDA and CDR2 SQIVND (reference sequence).

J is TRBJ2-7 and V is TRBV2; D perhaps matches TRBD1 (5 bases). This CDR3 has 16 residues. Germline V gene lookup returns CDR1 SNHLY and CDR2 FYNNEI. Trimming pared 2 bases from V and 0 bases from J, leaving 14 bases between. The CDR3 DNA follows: TGTGCCAGCAGTGAAACTTCGGTCAGGGTCTCCTACGAGCAGTACTTC. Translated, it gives CASSETSVRVSYEQYF. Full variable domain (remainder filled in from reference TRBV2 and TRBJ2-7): EPEVTQTPSHQVTQMGQEVILRCVPISNHLYFYWYRQILGQKVEFLVSFYNNEISEKSEIFDDQFSVERPDGSNFTLKIRSTKLEDSAMYFCASSETSVRVSYEQYFGPGTRLTVT.

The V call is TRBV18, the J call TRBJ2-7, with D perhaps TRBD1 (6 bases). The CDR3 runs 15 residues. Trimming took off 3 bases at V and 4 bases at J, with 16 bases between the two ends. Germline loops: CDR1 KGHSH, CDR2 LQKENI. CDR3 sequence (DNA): TGTGCCAGCTCACCCTCGTTGACAGGAGTATACGAGCAGTACTTC. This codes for CASSPSLTGVYEQYF.

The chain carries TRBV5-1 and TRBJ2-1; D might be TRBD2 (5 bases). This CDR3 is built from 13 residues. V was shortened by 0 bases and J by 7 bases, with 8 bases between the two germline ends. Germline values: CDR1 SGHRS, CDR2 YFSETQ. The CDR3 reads CASSLVGGNEQFF. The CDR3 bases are TGCGCCAGCAGCTTGGTGGGCGGGAATGAGCAGTTCTTC.

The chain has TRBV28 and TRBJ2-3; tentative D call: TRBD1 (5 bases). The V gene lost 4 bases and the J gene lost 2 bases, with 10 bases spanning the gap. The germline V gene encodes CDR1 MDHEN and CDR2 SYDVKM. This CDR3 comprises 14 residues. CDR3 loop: CASSSDTLTDTQYF. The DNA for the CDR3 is TGTGCCAGCAGTTCGGACACCCTCACAGATACGCAGTATTTT.